The 14 T cell receptor beta chains in this list originate from one sample, sequenced in a study of metastatic and nonmetastatic thyroid tumors. TCRdb used MiXCR to call clones anew from the PCR reads. The data contain 16,000 or so clones, roughly 23% of them singletons. Every patient was untreated before thyroid surgery. Sequenced input: adjacent normal tissue. These receptors were taken from a female donor with papillary thyroid cancer or a benign thyroid nodule (not recorded which). Some clones in this sample may be carry-over from other donors' samples.

The chain employs TRBV6-5 and TRBJ1-5, with D perhaps TRBD1 (5 bases). Trimming cost V 4 bases and J 4 bases, with 11 bases left between them. Germline CDR1 and CDR2: MNHEY and SVGAGI. This CDR3 has 14 amino acids. CDR3 residues: CASSSTWGNQPQHF. The CDR3 DNA reads TGTGCCAGCAGTTCAACGTGGGGGAATCAGCCCCAGCATTTT.

This clone was counted many times. V usage is TRBV10-3 and J usage is TRBJ2-7, with TRBD2 matching over 7 bases. Germline V CDR1 and CDR2: ENHRY, SYGVKD. CDR3 size: 15 residues. V gave up 3 bases and J gave up 3 bases; unmatched junction bases: 8. This chain's CDR3 is CAISDLAGVFYEQYF. The CDR3, as DNA: TGTGCCATCAGTGATCTGGCGGGAGTATTCTACGAGCAGTACTTC.

The chain links TRBV11-1 to TRBJ2-1; 9 bases align to TRBD2. The CDR3 spans 15 residues. Unmatched junction bases numbered 12, after V lost 7 bases and J lost 8 bases. Germline CDR1 reads SGHAT; CDR2 reads FQDESV (reference sequence). The CDR3 nucleotides read TGTGCCAGCACCAAGACGGGACTAGCAAGAGATGAGCAGTTCTTC. It codes for CASTKTGLARDEQFF.

This clone was detected only a few times. This chain joins TRBV10-2 and TRBJ2-5; D call uncertain. The CDR3 has 13 amino acids. V was clipped by 2 bases and J by 2 bases, with 6 bases between them. Germline V gene sequence: CDR1 WSHSY, CDR2 SAAADI. CDR3 in DNA: TGCGCCAGCAGTGAGGCTGCACAAGAGACCCAGTACTTC. It specifies CASSEAAQETQYF.

This sequence joins TRBV4-2 and TRBJ2-3; 10 nucleotides line up with TRBD2. Germline trimming cut 3 bases from V and 6 bases from J; bases unmatched to any gene: 9. This CDR3 contains 16 residues. CDR1 is LGHNA, CDR2 YNFKEQ, per germline. Written as DNA, the CDR3 is TGTGCCAGCAGCCACCAAGCGGGAGGGCCCGGGGATACGCAGTATTTT. It specifies CASSHQAGGPGDTQYF.

This clone came up a few times. This sequence joins TRBV19 and TRBJ2-1; D is uncertain. The V end lost 5 bases, the J end lost 6 bases, and 17 bases lay between the germline ends. There are 15 residues in the CDR3. CDR1 and CDR2 (germline): LNHDA, SQIVND (reference sequence). The CDR3: CASSSRVAWANEQFF. CDR3 nucleotide sequence: TGTGCCAGTAGTTCTCGGGTAGCTTGGGCCAATGAGCAGTTCTTC.

The table lists this clone with a count of one. J is TRBJ2-4 and V is TRBV3-1; a possible D gene is TRBD2 (6 bases). The CDR3 is 17 residues long. Trimming cost V 6 bases and J 8 bases, with 26 bases left between them. Germline V gene lookup returns CDR1 LGHDT and CDR2 YNNKEL (reference sequence). CDR3 coding DNA: TGTGCCAGCAGACCTACCCAATGGGGGGTGGGCAACGACATTCAGTACTTC. Amino acids: CASRPTQWGVGNDIQYF.

A few counts support this clone. Other nucleotide sequences in the sample specify the same CDR3. The rearrangement joins TRBV12-3 or TRBV12-4 to TRBJ1-2; unclear D gene. The length of the CDR3 is 13 residues. V lost 1 base and J 1 base, leaving 4 bases between the germline ends. For the CDR3, the DNA is TGTGCCAGCAGTTTAGACGGTAACTATGGCTACACCTTC. This codes for CASSLDGNYGYTF.

The V call is TRBV7-8, the J call TRBJ2-1; D perhaps matches TRBD1 (5 bases). The CDR3 sequence is 14 residues long. The V gene lost 3 bases and the J gene lost 7 bases, with 13 bases spanning the gap. In germline, CDR1 is SGHVS, CDR2 FQNEAQ. The DNA of the CDR3 is TGTGCCAGCAGCTTGGGCGGCAGGGCAAATGAGCAGTTCTTC. It is translated as CASSLGGRANEQFF.

The J gene is TRBJ2-7, the V gene TRBV28; either TRBD1 or TRBD2 may fit D (5 bases each). This CDR3 is built from 14 residues. With 5 bases removed from V and 6 bases from J, the gap between germline ends came to 17 bases. Germline CDR1 MDHEN, CDR2 SYDVKM. CDR3 DNA sequence: TGTGCCAGCAGTCCCACGGTAGGGGACGGCGAGCAGTACTTC. It translates to CASSPTVGDGEQYF.

This chain joins TRBV20-1 and TRBJ2-7; 11 nucleotides match TRBD2. The germline gives CDR1 DFQATT, CDR2 SNEGSKA (reference sequence). J was trimmed by 5 bases and V by 3 bases; bases with no gene match: 12. The CDR3 has 16 residues. CDR3 sequence (DNA): TGCAGTGCTAGGCCACGAACTAGCGGGAGTACTCACGAGCAGTACTTC. Encoded protein: CSARPRTSGSTHEQYF.

This clone was picked up a small number of times. This sequence joins TRBV2 and TRBJ2-3; 14 bases are shared with TRBD2. Germline V gives CDR1 SNHLY, CDR2 FYNNEI. V shed 6 bases and J 6 bases; nucleotides not matched to a gene: 11. CDR3 length: 17 residues. The CDR3 DNA reads TGTGCCAGCAGGCCCCTGGGACTAGCGGGAGTAGGCGATACGCAGTATTTT. Amino acid sequence: CASRPLGLAGVGDTQYF.

This clone was recorded once. This chain connects TRBV20-1 to TRBJ2-3; D unresolved. Trimming took 6 bases from V and 4 from J, leaving 8 bases between them. This CDR3 is built from 11 residues. Looked up from germline, CDR1 is DFQATT and CDR2 is SNEGSKA (reference sequence). The CDR3 DNA reads as TGCAGTGCGTCGGCTCCAGATACGCAGTATTTT. Translation gives CSASAPDTQYF.

The genes are TRBV9 and TRBJ2-7; D perhaps matches TRBD1 (5 bases). V lost 3 bases, J lost 0 bases, and 16 bases lay in between. CDR3 length equals 16 residues. CDR1 is SGDLS, CDR2 YYNGEE, per germline. The CDR3 DNA is TGTGCCAGCAGCGCGACAGCCCATCCCGACTCCTACGAGCAGTACTTC. Translating it yields CASSATAHPDSYEQYF.